The 14 T cell receptor beta chains given below trace back to one sample, sequenced in a study of CD8 T cells in Susac syndrome. After extraction with the RNeasy kit, roughly 0.5 to 1 ug of the RNA was reverse transcribed using random hexamers. TCRdb reprocessed the immunoSEQ multiplex PCR reads with MiXCR, giving one entry per CDR3 protein. This sample carries about 29,000 distinct CDR3 sequences, 85% to 95% of them seen once, and the ten largest clones take about 0.27%. Input material: CD8+ T cells from PBMCs. These receptors came from a human donor in good health.

The rearrangement uses TRBV6-2 or TRBV6-3 and TRBJ2-7, with D maybe TRBD1 (5 bases). CDR1 is MNHEY and CDR2 is SVGEGT in the germline V gene. Trimming took 7 bases from V and 2 from J, leaving 21 bases between them. The CDR3 runs 16 residues. As DNA, the CDR3 is TGTGCCAGCACCTCCCCCCTGAGGACACGACCCTACGAGCAGTACTTC. The encoded protein is CASTSPLRTRPYEQYF.

The V call is TRBV28, the J call TRBJ2-5, with TRBD2 as a possible D gene (5 bases). CDR3 length: 16 amino acids. In germline, CDR1 is MDHEN, CDR2 SYDVKM. Trimming pared 7 bases from V and 4 bases from J, leaving 22 bases between. As DNA, the CDR3 is TGTGCCAGCAACTTAGGCAGAATGGAGGCGAGAGAGACCCAGTACTTC. It encodes CASNLGRMEARETQYF.

This chain joins TRBV3-1 and TRBJ2-7, with D unclear. This CDR3 comprises 17 residues. The ends were cut back, 2 bases at V and 4 bases at J, with 21 bases in the middle. Germline V gives CDR1 LGHDT, CDR2 YNNKEL (reference sequence). CDR3 nucleotide sequence: TGTGCCAGCAGCCAACAAGGGTCCAGGCGCGACGATTACGAGCAGTACTTC. It yields the protein CASSQQGSRRDDYEQYF.

This chain joins TRBV20-1 and TRBJ2-7; TRBD2 matches at 8 bases. Trimming took 1 base from V and 4 from J; bases not matched to a gene: 3. The CDR3 is 13 residues long. Germline V gene sequence: CDR1 DFQATT, CDR2 SNEGSKA (reference sequence). The CDR3 coding sequence is TGCAGTGCTAGAGGTTCGGGGGGGTACGAGCAGTACTTC. The encoded protein is CSARGSGGYEQYF.

The rearrangement uses TRBV27 and TRBJ2-7, with 7 bases aligning to TRBD1. Germline values: CDR1 MNHEY, CDR2 SMNVEV (reference sequence). V trimming: 6 bases; J trimming: 6 bases; junction bases outside the gene matches: 8. The CDR3 totals 13 residues. The CDR3 DNA reads as TGTGCCAGCAGGGTAGGGGACAGTCTCGAGCAGTACTTC. Its translation is CASRVGDSLEQYF.

V is TRBV29-1 and J is TRBJ2-3; possibly TRBD1 for D (5 bases). Per germline, CDR1 SQVTM and CDR2 ANQGSEA. This CDR3 comprises 13 residues. V was pared by 5 bases and J by 6 bases, with 15 bases between. CDR3: CSVPVRAGDTQYF. The CDR3 DNA reads TGCAGCGTTCCGGTCAGGGCTGGGGATACGCAGTATTTT.

Only one count was recorded for this clonotype. The chain has TRBV5-8 and TRBJ2-7; D uncertain. Germline-derived CDR1 and CDR2 are SGHTS and YDEGEE. The CDR3 runs 16 residues. Trimming pared 0 bases from V and 2 bases from J, leaving 15 bases between. The CDR3 DNA is TGTGCCAGCAGCTTGGCCTTAGGAACTTTCACCTACGAGCAGTACTTC. Its protein is CASSLALGTFTYEQYF.

The chain recombines TRBV5-6 with TRBJ2-7; D is uncertain. Trimming stripped 0 bases from V and 6 bases from J, with 13 bases between. The CDR3 totals 14 residues. Germline lookup yields CDR1 SGHDT and CDR2 YYEEEE. CDR3 nucleotide sequence: TGTGCCAGCAGCTTGGACCGAAGTCAGGCCGAGCAGTACTTC. Translating gives CASSLDRSQAEQYF.

The CDR3 loop reads CASSVGRNYGYTF. The DNA for the CDR3 is TGTGCCAGCAGCGTTGGACGGAACTATGGCTACACCTTC. V gene TRBV2 combines with J gene TRBJ1-2; D remains ambiguous. The CDR3 spans 13 residues. Deletions cut 6 bases from V and 2 bases from J, with 10 bases between. CDR1 and CDR2 (germline): SNHLY, FYNNEI.

The rearrangement joins TRBV7-9 to TRBJ1-1; D might be TRBD1 (5 bases). Germline-derived CDR1 and CDR2 are SEHNR and FQNEAQ (reference sequence). The CDR3 is made up of 17 amino acids. Trimming removed 5 bases from V and 4 bases from J, with 23 bases in between. The DNA for the CDR3 is TGTGCCAGCAGCCGACTTGGGGCAGGGTTGAAATCCACTGAAGCTTTCTTT. Its translation is CASSRLGAGLKSTEAFF.

The V gene is TRBV4-3, the J gene TRBJ2-2, with 10 bases matching TRBD1. V shed 4 bases and J 6 bases; nucleotides not matched to a gene: 8. Germline assignment: CDR1 LGHNA and CDR2 YSLEER. The length of the CDR3 is 16 residues. This CDR3 is CASSPGTGVLAGELFF. DNA of the CDR3: TGCGCCAGCAGCCCCGGGACAGGGGTTCTTGCCGGGGAGCTGTTTTTT.

In DNA form, the CDR3 reads TGTGCCAGCAGCAAAGGACCTGAAGCTTTCTTT. It translates to CASSKGPEAFF. V is TRBV7-2 and J is TRBJ1-1; D is unclear. V was shortened by 5 bases and J by 6 bases, with 7 bases between the two germline ends. The germline V gene has CDR1 SGHTA and CDR2 FQGNSA. This CDR3 contains 11 residues. Full variable domain (rest looked up from reference TRBV7-2 and TRBJ1-1): GAGVSQSPSNKVTEKGKDVELRCDPISGHTALYWYRQSLGQGLEFLIYFQGNSAPDKSGLPSDRFSAERTGGSVSTLTIQRTQQEDSAVYLCASSKGPEAFFGQGTRLTVV.

The chain uses TRBV5-4 and TRBJ2-1; 7 bases map to TRBD2. The CDR3 consists of 15 residues. In germline, CDR1 is SGHNT, CDR2 YYREEE (reference sequence). The V segment lost 3 bases and the J segment 7 bases; nucleotides outside the gene matches: 10. CDR3 bases: TGTGCCAGCAGCTCCCGGGACTACGTCTCTAATGAGCAGTTCTTC. This sequence encodes CASSSRDYVSNEQFF.

This chain uses TRBV7-9 with TRBJ2-1; D perhaps matches TRBD1 (6 bases). Trimming left V 5 bases short and J 0 bases short, with 14 bases between. Germline V gives CDR1 SEHNR, CDR2 FQNEAQ (reference sequence). The CDR3 runs to 16 residues. CDR3 DNA sequence: TGTGCCAGCAGCCCCAAAAAGGGGGACTCCTACAATGAGCAGTTCTTC. Translating it yields CASSPKKGDSYNEQFF.